These 31 T cell receptor beta chains were sequenced from one sample in a study of CD8+ T cells in alopecia areata. Treatment: oral pan-JAK inhibitor, 5-10 mg twice daily. Once RNA had been extracted, it was reverse transcribed into cDNA to act as the sequencing template. Profiling relied on immunoSEQ multiplex PCR, and the TCRdb table lists in-frame clones only, not all of them. This table has about 100,000 clones, just under 60% appearing once. This sample comprised CD8+ T cells sorted from blood, obtained at week 56, from a patient treated with tofacitinib. The origin of the receptors is a human donor with alopecia areata.

This clone occurred a few times. CDR3 in amino acids: CASSQGTGSPLHF. The CDR3 DNA is TGCGCCAGCAGCCAAGGGACAGGTTCACCCCTCCACTTT. The V gene is TRBV4-1, the J gene TRBJ1-6, with 7 bases fitting TRBD1. This CDR3 is 13 amino acids long. Germline assignment: CDR1 MGHRA and CDR2 YSYEKL. Losses at the gene ends were 1 base for V and 9 bases for J; bases not matched to a gene: 0.

V gene TRBV11-2 combines with J gene TRBJ2-4; D might be TRBD1 (5 bases). The CDR3 loop spans 19 amino acids. Germline-derived CDR1 and CDR2 are SGHAT and FQNNGV. Trimming removed 3 bases from V and 1 base from J, with 22 bases in between. The CDR3 sequence: CASSFTGSTWADAKNIQYF. The CDR3 DNA is TGTGCCAGCAGCTTTACAGGATCCACATGGGCTGATGCCAAAAACATTCAGTACTTC.

In DNA form, the CDR3 reads TGTGCCAGCGGGACGGTAGCGGGGCACGAGACCCAGTACTTC. This gives the protein CASGTVAGHETQYF. The chain carries TRBV6-6 and TRBJ2-5; the match to TRBD2 covers 8 bases. In germline, CDR1 is MNHNY, CDR2 SVGAGI (reference sequence). J gave up 5 bases and V 8 bases, and 10 bases lay outside the gene matches. The CDR3 spans 14 residues.

The chain uses TRBV27 and TRBJ1-1, with TRBD1 as a possible D gene (6 bases). Trimming stripped 0 bases from V and 6 bases from J, with 14 bases between. The CDR3 is made up of 15 amino acids. Germline-derived CDR1 and CDR2 are MNHEY and SMNVEV (reference sequence). In DNA form, the CDR3 reads TGTGCCAGCAGTTTATCGTATAGCCGGACAGCTGAAGCTTTCTTT. This sequence encodes CASSLSYSRTAEAFF.

The V gene is TRBV11-2, the J gene TRBJ2-7, with D possibly matching TRBD1 (5 bases). V lost 3 bases to trimming and J lost 7 bases, with 16 bases between them. This CDR3 is 14 amino acids long. The V gene's germline CDR1 is SGHAT and CDR2 FQNNGV. Here the CDR3 DNA reads TGTGCCAGCAGCTTCAGGGCAACGCCGTATGAGCAGTACTTC. It encodes CASSFRATPYEQYF.

The rearrangement joins TRBV7-6 to TRBJ2-5, with 13 bases matching TRBD2. After removal of 4 bases from V and 4 bases from J, the junction contained 6 bases not matched to a gene. Per germline, CDR1 SGHVS and CDR2 FNYEAQ. The CDR3 is 16 amino acids. CDR3 sequence reads: CASSYVLAGGPETQYF. In nucleotides, the CDR3 is TGTGCCAGCAGCTACGTACTAGCGGGGGGGCCAGAGACCCAGTACTTC.

The rearrangement joins TRBV19 to TRBJ1-1, with D perhaps matching TRBD1 (5 bases). CDR3 length: 12 residues. The V end was cut by 5 bases, the J end by 6 bases, with 10 bases between. Germline V CDR1 and CDR2: LNHDA, SQIVND (reference sequence). The CDR3 loop is CASSPGTAEAFF. The CDR3 DNA follows: TGTGCCAGTAGTCCAGGGACGGCTGAAGCTTTCTTT.

This chain connects TRBV29-1 to TRBJ2-2, with 7 positions matching TRBD1. CDR3 length: 13 amino acids. Germline V gene sequence: CDR1 SQVTM, CDR2 ANQGSEA. J was trimmed by 7 bases and V by 5 bases; bases with no gene match: 7. Written as DNA, the CDR3 is TGCAGCGTTATGACAGGGTCGGGCGGGGAGCTGTTTTTT. This encodes CSVMTGSGGELFF.

This sequence joins TRBV9 and TRBJ2-7, with TRBD1 as a possible D gene (6 bases). Germline CDR1 is SGDLS and CDR2 is YYNGEE. Trimming stripped 1 base from V and 0 bases from J, with 8 bases between. The CDR3 length is 14 residues. The CDR3 reads CASSVNRDSYEQYF. The CDR3 nucleotides are TGTGCCAGCAGCGTAAACAGGGACTCCTACGAGCAGTACTTC.

The CDR3, as DNA: TGTGCCAGCAGCCCAGGAACTTCACAGGGGGGGAGCACAGATACGCAGTATTTT. Translated, it gives CASSPGTSQGGSTDTQYF. The rearrangement uses TRBV13 and TRBJ2-3, with D possibly matching TRBD1 (8 bases). The CDR3 runs 18 residues. Germline CDR1 PRHDT, CDR2 FYEKMQ (reference sequence). Trimming removed 5 bases from V and 0 bases from J, with 21 bases in between.

With regard to this clone: Different DNA sequences within this sample yield the same CDR3. The chain recombines TRBV5-6 with TRBJ1-1; D not certain. The ends were cut back, 0 bases at V and 4 bases at J, with 4 bases in the middle. Germline CDR1 reads SGHDT; CDR2 reads YYEEEE. The CDR3 contains 12 residues. CDR3 sequence (DNA): TGTGCCAGCAGCTTGGGTAGCACTGAAGCTTTCTTT. It translates to CASSLGSTEAFF.

This clone was counted a few times. This sequence joins TRBV29-1 and TRBJ2-3; 9 bases align to TRBD1. This CDR3 region has 14 residues. Germline-derived CDR1 and CDR2 are SQVTM and ANQGSEA. V shed 2 bases, J shed 5 bases, and the junction held 5 bases outside the gene matches. CDR3 region: CSVENRGLKDTQYF. For the CDR3, the DNA is TGCAGCGTTGAAAACAGGGGGCTTAAAGATACGCAGTATTTT.

This sequence joins TRBV4-2 and TRBJ1-2; D remains unclear. The CDR3 spans 14 residues. Germline CDR1 reads LGHNA; CDR2 reads YNFKEQ. V was clipped by 1 base and J by 2 bases, with 8 bases between them. The chain's CDR3 is CASSQVPGNYGYTF. The CDR3 coding sequence is TGTGCCAGCAGCCAAGTTCCGGGGAACTATGGCTACACCTTC.

The chain couples TRBV13 to TRBJ2-4; D gene ambiguous. This CDR3 region has 15 residues. Per germline, CDR1 PRHDT and CDR2 FYEKMQ (reference sequence). The V end was cut by 1 base, the J end by 1 base, with 8 bases between. This CDR3 reads CASSLVRWAKNIQYF. In nucleotides, the CDR3 is TGTGCCAGCAGCTTAGTCCGGTGGGCCAAAAACATTCAGTACTTC.

This sequence joins TRBV6-6 and TRBJ2-2; the D is unclear. CDR1 MNHNY and CDR2 SVGAGI come from the germline V gene (reference sequence). The CDR3 runs 15 residues. The V end lost 2 bases, the J end lost 3 bases, and 10 bases lay between the germline ends. In nucleotides, the CDR3 is TGTGCCAGCAGTTACGTCCGCCCGGACACCGGGGAGCTGTTTTTT. Translation gives CASSYVRPDTGELFF.

This clone was seen only once. This chain connects TRBV4-2 to TRBJ2-1; a possible D gene is TRBD2 (6 bases). There are 13 residues in the CDR3. The V end was cut by 4 bases, the J end by 7 bases, with 11 bases between. In germline, CDR1 is LGHNA, CDR2 YNFKEQ. This CDR3 is CASSPKLANEQFF. The CDR3 DNA reads as TGTGCCAGCAGCCCCAAACTAGCAAATGAGCAGTTCTTC.

J is TRBJ1-2 and V is TRBV9, with a weak D call TRBD1 (5 bases). CDR3 length: 16 residues. The V gene lost 2 bases and the J gene lost 3 bases, with 17 bases spanning the gap. Germline lookup yields CDR1 SGDLS and CDR2 YYNGEE. CDR3 protein: CASSVSLGGTDYGYTF. As DNA, the CDR3 is TGTGCCAGCAGCGTTTCCCTGGGGGGTACCGACTATGGCTACACCTTC.

The table lists this clone with a few counts. The chain uses TRBV7-8 and TRBJ2-4; weak D call: TRBD2 (5 bases). The CDR3 runs to 15 residues. Per germline, CDR1 SGHVS and CDR2 FQNEAQ. Deletions cut 1 base from V and 0 bases from J, with 7 bases between. In nucleotides, the CDR3 is TGTGCCAGCAGCTTAGTGGGGAGAGCCAAAAACATTCAGTACTTC. This gives the protein CASSLVGRAKNIQYF.

J is TRBJ1-6 and V is TRBV4-1; possibly TRBD1 for D (6 bases). Looked up from germline, CDR1 is MGHRA and CDR2 is YSYEKL. V was clipped by 4 bases and J by 18 bases, with 19 bases between them. The CDR3 extends over 13 amino acids. The chain's CDR3 is CASSRGDGGLRHF. The CDR3 nucleotides read TGCGCCAGCAGCCGAGGTGACGGGGGGCTCCGCCACTTT.

This clone was seen only a few times. The chain uses TRBV29-1 and TRBJ2-2, with 10 bases matching TRBD2. CDR1 and CDR2 from the germline V gene are SQVTM and ANQGSEA. Germline trimming cut 0 bases from V and 2 bases from J; bases unmatched to any gene: 9. The CDR3 is 18 amino acids. Here the CDR3 DNA reads TGCAGCGTTGAAGATGTGGTTAGCGGGGGGTCTAACACCGGGGAGCTGTTTTTT. This codes for CSVEDVVSGGSNTGELFF.

V and J are TRBV5-1 and TRBJ2-1; 9 bases match TRBD1. Germline-derived CDR1 and CDR2 are SGHRS and YFSETQ. This CDR3 spans 16 amino acids. After removal of 3 bases from V and 5 bases from J, the junction contained 9 bases not matched to a gene. The CDR3 DNA sequence: TGCGCCAGCAGCTCTACCGGGACAGGGTGGAACAATGAGCAGTTCTTC. Protein: CASSSTGTGWNNEQFF.

This rearrangement joins TRBV29-1 to TRBJ2-2, with 7 bases matching TRBD1. Losses at the gene ends were 5 bases for V and 8 bases for J; bases not matched to a gene: 11. Germline V CDR1 and CDR2: SQVTM, ANQGSEA. The CDR3 spans 14 residues. CDR3 region: CSVRTGGLMGELFF. CDR3 coding DNA: TGCAGCGTTCGGACAGGCGGGTTGATGGGGGAGCTGTTTTTT.

V and J are TRBV6-6 and TRBJ2-1, with a tentative D call TRBD2 (6 bases). The CDR3 consists of 12 residues. Trimming cost V 6 bases and J 13 bases, with 16 bases left between them. The V gene's germline CDR1 is MNHNY and CDR2 SVGAGI (reference sequence). The CDR3 here is CASSSGRDSQFF. The CDR3 nucleotides read TGTGCCAGCAGCTCAGGGCGGGACTCTCAGTTCTTC.

The chain has TRBV4-1 and TRBJ1-5, with D maybe TRBD1 (5 bases). The CDR3 consists of 16 residues. CDR1 is MGHRA and CDR2 is YSYEKL in the germline V gene. Trimming removed 0 bases from V and 0 bases from J, with 9 bases in between. The CDR3 DNA follows: TGCGCCAGCAGCCAAGAAAGTGGGGCTAGCAATCAGCCCCAGCATTTT. Its protein product is CASSQESGASNQPQHF.

The chain joins TRBV13 to TRBJ2-4; unclear D gene. The V end lost 0 bases, the J end lost 1 base, and 7 bases lay between the germline ends. CDR1 and CDR2 from the germline V gene are PRHDT and FYEKMQ (reference sequence). The CDR3 loop spans 15 amino acids. The CDR3 DNA reads as TGTGCCAGCAGCTTAGGGGGCTTCGCCAAAAACATTCAGTACTTC. It translates to CASSLGGFAKNIQYF.

Of note for this clone: Distinct nucleotide sequences in the sample also encode this CDR3. The chain employs TRBV30 and TRBJ2-7; D possibly uses TRBD1 or TRBD2 (5 bases each). The germline CDR1 and CDR2 sequences are GTSNPN and SVGIG (reference sequence). The CDR3 is 13 residues long. V was trimmed by 5 bases and J by 0 bases, leaving 11 bases between them. The CDR3: CAWSPGSSYEQYF. CDR3 nucleotide sequence: TGTGCCTGGTCTCCAGGGAGCTCCTACGAGCAGTACTTC.

The chain recombines TRBV25-1 with TRBJ2-5, with D uncertain. Between the trimmed V and J ends, which lost 0 bases and 2 bases, there was a span of 4 bases. This CDR3 contains 13 residues. Per the germline V gene, CDR1 is MGHDK and CDR2 is SYGVNS. The CDR3 DNA reads TGTGCCAGCAGTGAATACGGGCAAGAGACCCAGTACTTC. The encoded protein is CASSEYGQETQYF.

The CDR3 DNA reads as TGTGCCAGCAGTTTGGGACGGTTGGTCGAGCAGTACTTC. Translating gives CASSLGRLVEQYF. This chain uses TRBV6-5 with TRBJ2-7; tentatively, D is TRBD1 or TRBD2 (5 bases each). Germline CDR1 reads MNHEY; CDR2 reads SVGAGI. Trimming removed 4 bases from V and 6 bases from J, with 13 bases in between. The CDR3 loop spans 13 amino acids.

This rearrangement joins TRBV2 to TRBJ2-3; D is unclear. Trimming removed 3 bases from V and 5 bases from J, with 9 bases in between. Germline V gene data show CDR1 as SNHLY and CDR2 as FYNNEI. This CDR3 has 13 amino acids. This CDR3 reads CASSDYRVDTQYF. The CDR3 DNA sequence: TGTGCCAGCAGTGATTACCGGGTAGATACGCAGTATTTT.

Only a few counts were recorded for this clone. The chain employs TRBV6-1 and TRBJ2-1; D is possibly TRBD2 (6 bases). The CDR3 covers 16 residues. Germline V gives CDR1 MNHNS, CDR2 SASEGT. Trimming cost V 2 bases and J 6 bases, with 17 bases left between them. The CDR3 DNA follows: TGTGCCAGCAGTGAATCGAGGCGGGATTACCTCAATGAGCAGTTCTTC. Residues: CASSESRRDYLNEQFF.

V and J are TRBV11-1 and TRBJ2-1; 8 positions agree with TRBD2. Germline V gene sequence: CDR1 SGHAT, CDR2 FQDESV (reference sequence). The junction had 3 bases not matched to a gene; V was cut back by 1 base and J by 4 bases. There are 15 residues in the CDR3. DNA of the CDR3: TGTGCCAGCAGCTTAGGTTCTAGCGGGTACAATGAGCAGTTCTTC. Protein product: CASSLGSSGYNEQFF.